The T cell receptor (beta chain) under discussion was sequenced for a study of T cells in Graves' hyperthyroidism and ophthalmopathy. Regarding the study as a whole: The authors' 13 V-J model separated ophthalmopathy from stable hyperthyroidism. Before onset, by a median of around six months, the model predicted ophthalmopathy.

TCR beta CDR3 regions were amplified from RNA. The TCR CDR3 first-round RT-PCR relied on the HTBI primer set. TCRdb independently ran MiXCR on the multiplex PCR reads; one entry per CDR3 protein. The profile shows nearly 600,000 distinct CDR3 sequences, more than 11% of them singletons. Germline loops: CDR1 KGHDR, CDR2 SFDVKD. The CDR3 covers 15 residues. Remarks on this clonotype: Its antigen is unidentified. A clone one base away is much larger, so this may be a read error.

This clonotype was sampled from a woman aged 30 to 39 with Graves' hyperthyroidism that later progressed to Graves' ophthalmopathy. V and J are TRBV24-1 and TRBJ2-5, with TRBD1 as a possible D gene (5 bases). Sequencing input: blood. The CDR3 nucleotides are TGTGCCACCAGTGATTTTTGGCAGGGTGGCGAGACCCGGTACTTC. This encodes CATSDFWQGGETRYF.